In this sample, the clone carrying this T cell receptor (beta chain) turned up many times. These data are taken from a study of CD8+ T cells in alopecia areata. The sample's treatment: oral pan-JAK inhibitor, 5-10 mg twice daily. Sequencing relied on a cDNA template that was reverse transcribed from extracted RNA. Libraries were prepared by immunoSEQ multiplex PCR; TCRdb keeps only in-frame clonotypes and omits some of them. The data show 150,000 to 200,000 clones, around 60% seen once. V shed 8 bases and J 3 bases; nucleotides not matched to a gene: 2. The CDR3 spans 12 residues. Germline loops: CDR1 ENHRY, CDR2 SYGVKD.

The origin of this receptor is a human donor with alopecia areata. V usage is TRBV10-3 and J usage is TRBJ1-1, with TRBD1 identical over 8 bases. The sample was CD4+ T cells sorted from blood, taken at approximately week 50, from a patient treated with tofacitinib. CDR3 sequence (DNA): TGTGCCATCCGGGGACAGGACACTGAAGCTTTCTTT. Translating it yields CAIRGQDTEAFF.